These 11 T cell receptor beta chains were sequenced from one sample in a study. Using its own MiXCR run on the RT-PCR reads, TCRdb lists one record per CDR3 protein. In the table there are 650,000 to 800,000 distinct CDR3 sequences, 14% of which are singletons. Material for sequencing was memory CD4+ T cells from blood. These receptors originate from a female donor in good health, serving as a healthy control.

This clonotype showed up just a few times. CDR3 coding DNA: TGCGCCAGCAGCCCTACTAGCGGGAGCTTGAATGAGCAGTTCTTC. It is translated as CASSPTSGSLNEQFF. The V call is TRBV4-3, the J call TRBJ2-1, with TRBD2 identical over 11 bases. V dropped 4 bases and J dropped 7; count of bases not matched to a gene: 6. The CDR3 runs 15 residues. Germline V gene sequence: CDR1 LGHNA, CDR2 YSLEER.

This clonotype was detected a few times. V gene TRBV7-9 combines with J gene TRBJ2-1, with D perhaps matching TRBD1 (6 bases). This CDR3 contains 19 residues. The germline V gene has CDR1 SEHNR and CDR2 FQNEAQ (reference sequence). V shed 4 bases and J shed 9 bases, with 31 bases lying between them. The CDR3 nucleotides are TGTGCCAGCAGCTCCTTTTCCGGTCTGGGGGCTATGCAGAATCCTGAGCAGTTCTTC. Residues: CASSSFSGLGAMQNPEQFF.

This clonotype was counted many times. The CDR3 protein is CASSYGGGPGNTIYF. DNA of the CDR3: TGTGCCAGCAGTTACGGTGGGGGACCTGGAAACACCATATATTTT. The gene calls are TRBV6-5 and TRBJ1-3; D is perhaps TRBD1 (5 bases). The CDR3 covers 15 residues. Germline CDR1 MNHEY, CDR2 SVGAGI. The V end was cut by 2 bases, the J end by 2 bases, with 10 bases between.

This clonotype occurred a few times. The chain employs TRBV7-7 and TRBJ2-1; TRBD1 matches 10 bases. The J segment lost 2 bases and the V segment lost 5 bases, leaving 3 bases of the junction unmatched. Germline lookup yields CDR1 SSHAT and CDR2 FNYEAQ (reference sequence). This CDR3 region has 15 residues. This CDR3 reads CASSQGTGAYNEQFF. CDR3 coding DNA: TGTGCCAGCAGCCAAGGGACAGGGGCCTACAATGAGCAGTTCTTC.

This clonotype turned up a few times. The V gene is TRBV20-1, the J gene TRBJ1-1, with 10 bases that match TRBD1. Per germline, CDR1 DFQATT and CDR2 SNEGSKA (reference sequence). With V trimmed by 4 bases and J by 8 bases, 7 bases remained unmatched. This CDR3 is 13 amino acids long. The CDR3 loop is CSATDRGKWEAFF. The CDR3 DNA sequence: TGCAGTGCTACGGACAGGGGGAAGTGGGAAGCTTTCTTT.

The chain has TRBV28 and TRBJ1-4, with D maybe TRBD1 (5 bases). The V gene lost 5 bases and the J gene lost 2 bases, with 15 bases spanning the gap. Germline CDR1 is MDHEN and CDR2 is SYDVKM. The CDR3 contains 16 residues. CDR3 loop: CASSSSGLGTNEKLFF. Here the CDR3 DNA reads TGTGCCAGCAGTAGCTCAGGGTTGGGGACTAATGAAAAACTGTTTTTT.

This chain links TRBV7-8 with TRBJ1-5; no clear D gene. Germline V lookup: CDR1 SGHVS, CDR2 FQNEAQ. This CDR3 spans 15 amino acids. With 2 bases removed from V and 1 base from J, the gap between germline ends came to 9 bases. Here the CDR3 DNA reads TGTGCCAGCAGCTTATTAGCAGGCAGCAATCAGCCCCAGCATTTT. Translated: CASSLLAGSNQPQHF.

The chain couples TRBV9 to TRBJ2-3; D is uncertain. Trimming pared 4 bases from V and 4 bases from J, leaving 13 bases between. The CDR3 has 14 amino acids. The V gene's germline CDR1 is SGDLS and CDR2 YYNGEE. CDR3 sequence: CASSLTVPADTQYF. The CDR3 DNA is TGTGCCAGCAGCCTGACCGTCCCGGCAGATACGCAGTATTTT.

This clonotype was counted between two and nine times. The chain combines TRBV3-1 with TRBJ2-5; no reliable D call. Trimming shortened V by 1 base and J by 7 bases, and 10 bases separated the two germline ends. Germline V gene lookup returns CDR1 LGHDT and CDR2 YNNKEL (reference sequence). The CDR3 totals 13 residues. CDR3 residues: CASSQGTVATQYF. Here the CDR3 DNA reads TGTGCCAGCAGCCAAGGGACGGTGGCGACCCAGTACTTC.

Only a few counts were recorded for this clonotype. V usage is TRBV5-1 and J usage is TRBJ2-2, with 14 bases that match TRBD2. Trimming removed 4 bases from V and 7 bases from J; junction bases left unmatched: 9. The V gene's germline CDR1 is SGHRS and CDR2 YFSETQ. The CDR3 loop spans 17 amino acids. CDR3 in amino acids: CASSPGTSGSRDGELFF. In nucleotides, the CDR3 is TGCGCCAGCAGCCCAGGGACTAGCGGGAGTCGAGACGGGGAGCTGTTTTTT. Using reference TRBV5-1 and TRBJ2-2 for the parts outside the CDR3, the full variable domain is KAGVTQTPRYLIKTRGQQVTLSCSPISGHRSVSWYQQTPGQGLQFLFEYFSETQRNKGNFPGRFSGRQFSNSRSEMNVSTLELGDSALYLCASSPGTSGSRDGELFFGEGSRLTVL.

This chain links TRBV5-1 with TRBJ2-6, with 13 nucleotides matching TRBD2. V trimming: 3 bases; J trimming: 3 bases; junction bases outside the gene matches: 6. CDR1 SGHRS and CDR2 YFSETQ come from the germline V gene. This CDR3 region has 18 residues. CDR3 nucleotide sequence: TGCGCCAGCAGCTCCGGACTAGCGGGAGTAGGTGGGGCCAACGTCCTGACTTTC. It specifies CASSSGLAGVGGANVLTF.